Included here is one T cell receptor beta chain sequence, with context. Its antigen remains unidentified. An approximately 9.8 ml volume of fresh peripheral blood provided the PBMCs. This record belongs to a study of T cells in Graves' hyperthyroidism and ophthalmopathy. Study-wide results and caveats: Most clonotypes expanded in thyroid above 0.001 were likewise present in blood. Ophthalmopathy got predicted by the model a median 6.5 months before its onset.

Per the germline V gene, CDR1 is MNHEY and CDR2 is SMNVEV (reference sequence). Trimming removed 4 bases at V and 2 bases at J, with 7 bases between. The CDR3 length is 13 residues. Template material for amplifying TCR beta CDR3 regions consisted of RNA transcripts. HTBI primers were employed in a first-round RT-PCR of the TCR CDR3. Each CDR3 protein is one row after TCRdb ran MiXCR on the multiplex PCR reads. The sample contains about 330,000 distinct CDR3 sequences, roughly 15% of which appear only once. This clonotype was obtained from a woman aged 40 to 50 with Graves' ophthalmopathy. Source material: blood. The chain has TRBV27 and TRBJ2-3, with D hard to call. CDR3 amino acids: CASSYSLTDTQYF. The CDR3 region has the DNA TGTGCCAGCAGTTATAGTCTCACAGATACGCAGTATTTT.